The clone carrying this TCR beta chain turned up a few times. V was pared by 4 bases and J by 9 bases, with 10 bases between. The CDR3 contains 12 residues. The germline gives CDR1 SEHNR, CDR2 FQNEAQ (reference sequence). In TCRdb, the RT-PCR reads were re-called with MiXCR into one record per CDR3 protein. The repertoire holds about 700,000 distinct CDR3 sequences, with approximately 15% as singletons. The sequenced sample was memory CD4+ T cells from blood. The TCR comes from a female donor in good health, serving as a healthy control. The J gene is TRBJ1-5, the V gene TRBV7-9, with no clear D. The CDR3 coding sequence is TGTGCCAGCAGCTACGATATTGGGCCCCAGCATTTT. Translating gives CASSYDIGPQHF.